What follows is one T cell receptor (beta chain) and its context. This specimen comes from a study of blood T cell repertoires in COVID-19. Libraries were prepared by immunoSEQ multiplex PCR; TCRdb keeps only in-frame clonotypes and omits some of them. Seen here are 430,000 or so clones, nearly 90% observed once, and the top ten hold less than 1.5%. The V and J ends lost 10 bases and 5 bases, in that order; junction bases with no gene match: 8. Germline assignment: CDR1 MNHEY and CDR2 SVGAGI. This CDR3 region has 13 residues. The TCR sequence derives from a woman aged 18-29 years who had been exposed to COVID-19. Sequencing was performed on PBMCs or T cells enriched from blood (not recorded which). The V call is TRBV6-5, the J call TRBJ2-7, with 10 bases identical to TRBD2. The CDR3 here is CATKRLAGDEQYF. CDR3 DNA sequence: TGTGCCACCAAGAGGCTAGCGGGAGACGAGCAGTACTTC.